Here is one T cell receptor (beta chain) with its context. The genomic DNA of each subset was split evenly across several immunoSEQ plates. Assay: immunoSEQ multiplex PCR; the TCRdb copy retains only in-frame clones and omits some. The sample shows 2.3 million or so clones, 85% to 95% of them seen only once. This entry is derived from a study of shared clonotypes between healthy human individuals. This CDR3 contains 17 residues. Germline V lookup: CDR1 SGHTA, CDR2 FQGTGA. V shed 5 bases, J shed 9 bases, and the junction held 17 bases outside the gene matches. The chain uses TRBV7-3 and TRBJ2-1; 9 bases are a match to TRBD2. The sample taken for sequencing was naive CD4+ T cells from PBMCs. Subset in this sample: CD45RA+ positively selected. The clonotype was recovered from a man aged 18 to 30 in good health. Some clones in this sample may be carry-over from other donors' samples. The CDR3 DNA reads TGTGCCAGCAGCCCCCAACCTGGGGTAGCGGGAGTATCTGAGCAGTTCTTC. It encodes CASSPQPGVAGVSEQFF.